A few counts support the clone carrying this T cell receptor beta chain. TCRdb re-derived calls from the 5' RACE reads in MiXCR, one entry per CDR3 protein. The table has hundreds of thousands of distinct CDR3 sequences, around 19% seen once. The germline gives CDR1 SQVTM, CDR2 ANQGSEA. CDR3 length: 13 amino acids. J was trimmed by 5 bases and V by 1 base; bases with no gene match: 2. This sample was taken from a study of T-cell memory formation after mild COVID-19. Study details: The two donors had largely donor-specific TCR clusters.

This receptor was obtained from an adult woman who had mild COVID-19 (a few samples of this study predate the infection). Cell type and time point are not known. Sequencing was performed on PBMCs or a T cell subset sorted from them (not recorded which). The V and J genes are TRBV29-1 and TRBJ2-3; 8 bases match TRBD2. DNA of the CDR3: TGCAGCGTTGAAGTCGGGGGGGGAGATACGCAGTATTTT. Its protein product is CSVEVGGGDTQYF.